This passage covers 2 T cell receptor beta chains from one sample sequenced in a study of cytomegalovirus exposure and HLA in healthy donors. Vbeta (60) and Jbeta (13) primers were used in the PCR. The method was immunoSEQ multiplex PCR; TCRdb's version includes in-frame clones alone and lacks a portion of them. Of some 200,000 clones in the sample, 65% to 90% were seen once. The sample taken for sequencing was PBMCs. These receptors originate from a man in his forties in good health and CMV-seropositive.

This chain uses TRBV7-2 with TRBJ2-1; D is perhaps TRBD2 (5 bases). Germline lookup yields CDR1 SGHTA and CDR2 FQGNSA. The CDR3 is 12 residues long. Trimming took off 2 bases at V and 9 bases at J, with 8 bases between the two ends. The CDR3 bases are TGTGCCAGCAGCTTACGAGGGATTGAGCAGTTCTTC. Translation: CASSLRGIEQFF. Complete variable domain (other parts from reference TRBV7-2 and TRBJ2-1): GAGVSQSPSNKVTEKGKDVELRCDPISGHTALYWYRQSLGQGLEFLIYFQGNSAPDKSGLPSDRFSAERTGGSVSTLTIQRTQQEDSAVYLCASSLRGIEQFFGPGTRLTVL.

The chain is built from TRBV27 and TRBJ1-5; D possibly corresponds to TRBD1 (5 bases). Germline loops: CDR1 MNHEY, CDR2 SMNVEV (reference sequence). This CDR3 has 17 amino acids. Trimming cost V 0 bases and J 2 bases, with 14 bases left between them. CDR3 loop: CASSLSWGGGGNQPQHF. The CDR3 coding sequence is TGTGCCAGCAGTTTATCGTGGGGTGGAGGGGGCAATCAGCCCCAGCATTTT.